This TCR beta chain emerged from a study of siplizumab effects on memory and regulatory T cells. Findings of the study overall: Naive T cells, seemingly more diverse than memory cells, seemed major alloresponse contributors. Only a minority of proliferating CD4+ or CD8+ clones had an assignable naive or memory phenotype, with roughly 75-96% lacking one.

The mixed lymphocyte reaction cells were grown together in coculture at 37°C for about 6 days. The assay was immunoSEQ multiplex PCR, and TCRdb's table has in-frame clones only and misses some. There are roughly 2,900 clones in the sample; around 54% occur only once, and under 6.5% lies in the top ten. Per the germline V gene, CDR1 is SGHKS and CDR2 is YYEKEE (reference sequence). With 2 bases clipped from V and 5 bases from J, the junction kept 8 bases outside the gene matches. The CDR3 length is 15 residues. A remark on this clone: Its antigen is unknown.

The chain is built from TRBV5-5 and TRBJ1-2; 8 nucleotides align to TRBD1. The material sequenced was CFSE-low (dividing) CD4+ T cells sorted from an allogeneic mixed lymphocyte reaction. This receptor was obtained from a human donor in good health; the cells came from an allogeneic mixed lymphocyte reaction. As DNA, the CDR3 is TGTGCCAGCAGCTTAGAAGCACAGGGGGGTTATGGCTACACCTTC. Translation: CASSLEAQGGYGYTF.